The T cell receptor beta chain under discussion was sequenced for a study of regulatory T cells in long-lasting Graves disease. Study-wide results and limits: There was favoring of TRBV28, TRBJ1-2 and TRBJ2-5 in persistent disease. Authors noted too few samples as a limitation.

Described time point: newly diagnosed GD, antithyroid drugs for less than 3 months. Researchers made the TCR library from RNA that was extracted from PBMCs. The germline gives CDR1 MNHEY, CDR2 SVGAGI. The CDR3 contains 17 residues. The V and J ends lost 0 bases and 4 bases, in that order; junction bases with no gene match: 8. This clonotype was observed at least ten times. Its cognate antigen is unknown. Both iRepertoire HTBI primers and Arm-PCR of CDR3 regions were used to build the TCR beta libraries. TCRdb fed the multiplex PCR reads into MiXCR, producing one record per CDR3 protein. The sample has 400,000 to 500,000 distinct CDR3 sequences, around 14% seen once. A further study also used this sample, focusing on T cells in Graves' hyperthyroidism and ophthalmopathy. In that study: Using the HTBI primer set, a first-round RT-PCR was run on the TCR CDR3. Expanded thyroid clonotypes (above 0.001) were mostly also found in blood.

This specimen consisted of peripheral blood mononuclear cells (PBMCs), obtained at new diagnosis, from a patient treated with antithyroid drugs. This receptor was taken from a woman aged 30 to 39 with Graves disease. The chain is built from TRBV6-5 and TRBJ2-1, with 8 nucleotides matching TRBD2. The CDR3 coding sequence is TGTGCCAGCAGTTACTCAGCCGGGACTAGGGATTACAATGAGCAGTTCTTC. Amino acids: CASSYSAGTRDYNEQFF.